This T cell receptor beta chain was sequenced in a study of cytomegalovirus exposure and HLA in healthy donors. Germline values: CDR1 SGHDT, CDR2 YYEEEE. V was clipped by 0 bases and J by 0 bases, with 12 bases between them. The CDR3 loop spans 16 amino acids. PCR employed 60 Vbeta and 13 Jbeta primers. TCRdb's copy holds only in-frame clones and misses some; the assay was immunoSEQ multiplex PCR. This sample has tens of thousands of clones; approximately 74% occur once, and the top ten carry about a fifth. The chain employs TRBV5-6 and TRBJ1-1, with D tentatively TRBD1 (5 bases). This receptor was identified in a woman in her twenties or thirties in good health and CMV-seropositive. The sample was PBMCs. CDR3 sequence reads: CASSLARTRMNTEAFF. Written as DNA, the CDR3 is TGTGCCAGCAGCTTGGCTCGGACACGCATGAACACTGAAGCTTTCTTT.